This record covers a single TCR beta chain. Its antigen is still unknown. cDNA serving as the sequencing template came from extracted, reverse transcribed RNA. The method was immunoSEQ multiplex PCR; TCRdb's version includes in-frame clones alone and lacks a portion of them. Of about 200,000 clones in the sample, about 56% were seen once. The data were taken from a study of CD8+ T cells in alopecia areata. Study-wide results and limits: Patients showed less clear TCR sequence sharing than mice, possibly partly because of HLA diversity. An increase in clonality over normal scalp was evident in lesional scalp, especially alopecia totalis/universalis.

The germline V gene has CDR1 MNHNY and CDR2 SVGAGI (reference sequence). The CDR3 is made up of 12 amino acids. Trimming removed 0 bases from V and 5 bases from J, with 5 bases in between. Sequencing used CD8+ T cells sorted from blood. The chain joins TRBV6-6 to TRBJ2-7; no definite D call. The origin of this receptor is a human donor in good health. The CDR3 reads CASSYSVDEQYF. The CDR3 DNA is TGTGCCAGCAGTTACTCGGTGGACGAGCAGTACTTC.